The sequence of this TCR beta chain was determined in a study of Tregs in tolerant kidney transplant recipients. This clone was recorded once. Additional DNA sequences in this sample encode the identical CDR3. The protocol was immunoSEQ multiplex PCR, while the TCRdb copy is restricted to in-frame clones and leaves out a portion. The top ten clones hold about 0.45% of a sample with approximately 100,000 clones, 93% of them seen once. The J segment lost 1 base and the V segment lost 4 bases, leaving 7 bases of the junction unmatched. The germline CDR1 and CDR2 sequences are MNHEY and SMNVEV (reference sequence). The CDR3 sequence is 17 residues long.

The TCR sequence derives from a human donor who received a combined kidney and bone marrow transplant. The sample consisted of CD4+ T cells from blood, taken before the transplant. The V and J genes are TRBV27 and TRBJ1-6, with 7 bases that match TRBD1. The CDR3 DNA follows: TGTGCCAGCAGTTACAGGGGATTAACGTCCTATAATTCACCCCTCCACTTT. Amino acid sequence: CASSYRGLTSYNSPLHF.